The text below deals with one T cell receptor (beta chain). Its antigen is undetermined. TCRdb keeps only in-frame clones here, not all; method: immunoSEQ multiplex PCR. This sample has more than 110,000 clones, with roughly nine tenths found just once. This entry is derived from a study of T cell responses to AZD1222 COVID-19 vaccine. Study background: Second-dose schedules of about 4 or about 12 weeks were combined. Regarding the study as a whole: Spike-spanning, vaccine-associated CD4 TCRs were dominant at 160-218 and 743-854. Once two AZD1222 doses were given, Spike-specific TCR breadth and depth went up. Most donors were white British, females outnumbered males, and clonal diversity was possibly underestimated.

Germline CDR1 and CDR2: SEHNR and FQNEAQ (reference sequence). The CDR3 extends over 13 amino acids. V dropped 0 bases and J dropped 4 bases, with 6 bases sitting between them. The specimen comprised peripheral blood, sampled on day 0 of AZD1222 vaccination. This TCR derives from an adult in good health. The chain recombines TRBV7-9 with TRBJ1-2, with unresolved D. The CDR3 spells CASSLALGYGYTF. CDR3 bases: TGTGCCAGCAGCTTAGCGCTGGGCTATGGCTACACCTTC.